These 15 T cell receptor beta chains originate from one sample sequenced in a study of T-cell reconstitution after alpha-beta-depleted transplantation in children. Unique molecular identifiers were built into the TCRbeta library. TCRdb analysed the PCR reads with MiXCR anew, one entry per CDR3 protein. The table records around 360,000 distinct CDR3 sequences, about 9.3% of them present only once. Sequences were derived from PBMCs from the stem cell graft donor, sampled from the stem cell graft. The receptor source for this set is a human donor who donated a stem cell graft to a child with acute lymphoblastic leukemia.

V usage is TRBV7-2 and J usage is TRBJ2-5; D may be TRBD1 or TRBD2 (6 bases each). Germline assignment: CDR1 SGHTA and CDR2 FQGNSA. Between the trimmed V and J ends, which lost 1 base and 1 base, there was a span of 10 bases. This CDR3 is built from 15 residues. CDR3 sequence reads: CASSLGGAIQETQYF. For the CDR3, the DNA is TGTGCCAGCAGCTTAGGGGGGGCTATCCAAGAGACCCAGTACTTC.

This sequence joins TRBV4-3 and TRBJ2-3, with D possibly matching TRBD1 (7 bases). V gave up 4 bases and J gave up 3 bases, with 23 bases separating them. CDR1 and CDR2 (germline): LGHNA, YSLEER. The CDR3 sequence is 18 residues long. CDR3 coding DNA: TGCGCCAGCAGCCTAGGAGGGGGACGGACAGGAGGAACAGATACGCAGTATTTT. Its translation: CASSLGGGRTGGTDTQYF.

This clonotype occurred a few times. V is TRBV7-2 and J is TRBJ2-7; TRBD1 agrees at 8 bases. The V gene end was trimmed by 5 bases and the J gene end by 7 bases; junction bases not matched to a gene: 7. Germline CDR1 reads SGHTA; CDR2 reads FQGNSA. The CDR3 has 13 residues. CDR3 protein: CASSPGTGSEQYF. As DNA, the CDR3 is TGTGCCAGCAGCCCCGGGACAGGCTCTGAGCAGTACTTC.

The V gene is TRBV29-1, the J gene TRBJ1-6, with 10 bases fitting TRBD1. The junction had 9 bases not matched to a gene; V was cut back by 6 bases and J by 10 bases. The CDR3 has 14 residues. Germline CDR1 is SQVTM and CDR2 is ANQGSEA. Here the CDR3 reads CSVQTGGLDSPLHF. In DNA, the CDR3 is TGCAGCGTGCAGACAGGGGGCCTCGACTCACCCCTCCACTTT.

This clonotype has only a few counts. The chain couples TRBV27 to TRBJ1-1; 9 bases line up with TRBD1. The germline gives CDR1 MNHEY, CDR2 SMNVEV (reference sequence). This CDR3 is 14 amino acids long. V dropped 2 bases and J dropped 7; count of bases not matched to a gene: 5. For the CDR3, the DNA is TGTGCCAGCAGTTTACGAGGGACAGGGATTGAAGCTTTCTTT. This sequence encodes CASSLRGTGIEAFF.

This clonotype was found a few times. The chain links TRBV25-1 to TRBJ1-6; no reliable D call. The CDR3 has 15 residues. The germline V gene encodes CDR1 MGHDK and CDR2 SYGVNS. V was pared by 3 bases and J by 2 bases, with 8 bases between. For the CDR3, the DNA is TGTGCCAGCAGTGATATTCCGACCTATAATTCACCCCTCCACTTT. Translated: CASSDIPTYNSPLHF.

Many counts were recorded for this clonotype. The genes are TRBV20-1 and TRBJ1-5; D may be TRBD1 (5 bases). The CDR3 is 15 amino acids. Germline V gene data show CDR1 as DFQATT and CDR2 as SNEGSKA (reference sequence). Trimming cost V 0 bases and J 2 bases, with 11 bases left between them. The CDR3 DNA follows: TGCAGTGCTAGAGATTTGAGGGGCGGCAATCAGCCCCAGCATTTT. This encodes CSARDLRGGNQPQHF.

The chain uses TRBV12-3 or TRBV12-4 and TRBJ2-2, with D unresolved. CDR3 length equals 15 residues. The V and J ends lost 5 bases and 0 bases respectively, with 10 bases between them. The CDR3 loop reads CASSLQVTNTGELFF. CDR3 DNA: TGTGCCAGCAGTCTCCAGGTTACGAACACCGGGGAGCTGTTTTTT.

The gene calls are TRBV24-1 and TRBJ2-1; TRBD2 matches 10 bases. There are 17 residues in the CDR3. In germline, CDR1 is KGHDR, CDR2 SFDVKD. V lost 4 bases to trimming and J lost 5 bases; unmatched junction nucleotides: 10. CDR3 loop: CATSDPGRGLADNEQFF. CDR3 nucleotides: TGTGCCACCAGTGACCCCGGGAGAGGACTAGCGGACAATGAGCAGTTCTTC.

The CDR3 reads CSARDIQGSGSTDTQYF. The DNA of the CDR3 is TGCAGTGCTAGAGATATACAAGGGAGCGGGAGCACAGATACGCAGTATTTT. The chain is built from TRBV20-1 and TRBJ2-3; a weak D match, TRBD2 (6 bases). Germline CDR1 reads DFQATT; CDR2 reads SNEGSKA (reference sequence). The CDR3 runs to 17 residues. The V and J ends lost 0 bases and 0 bases respectively, with 16 bases between them.

There are many counts of this clonotype. This chain links TRBV5-1 with TRBJ2-1; possibly TRBD2 for D (6 bases). Germline V gene lookup returns CDR1 SGHRS and CDR2 YFSETQ. This CDR3 contains 15 residues. Trimming cost V 4 bases and J 1 base, with 12 bases left between them. The chain's CDR3 is CASSVAAGSYNEQFF. The CDR3 DNA reads as TGCGCCAGCAGCGTGGCGGCGGGATCCTACAATGAGCAGTTCTTC.

This clonotype was seen more than once but under ten times. The chain couples TRBV20-1 to TRBJ2-5; TRBD2 might be the D (6 bases). Trimming shortened V by 3 bases and J by 5 bases, and 19 bases separated the two germline ends. CDR3 length: 15 residues. Germline-derived CDR1 and CDR2 are DFQATT and SNEGSKA (reference sequence). CDR3 bases: TGCAGTGCTAGGCGGGCGGCGGGATCGGTGGAGACCCAGTACTTC. Translating it yields CSARRAAGSVETQYF.

The CDR3 DNA reads TGTGCCAGCAGTTGGGGGGGCGTCCGGGACACTGAAGCTTTCTTT. It yields the protein CASSWGGVRDTEAFF. The chain recombines TRBV12-3 or TRBV12-4 with TRBJ1-1; possible D gene TRBD1, 6 bases. V gave up 4 bases and J gave up 3 bases, with 15 bases separating them. CDR3 size: 15 residues.

This sequence joins TRBV7-3 and TRBJ2-7; TRBD2 matches 9 bases. Looked up from germline, CDR1 is SGHTA and CDR2 is FQGTGA. CDR3 size: 16 residues. Trimming cost V 1 base and J 1 base; bases outside gene matches: 5. The CDR3 sequence is CASSLRASGTSYEQYF. The CDR3 DNA sequence: TGTGCCAGCAGCTTAAGGGCTAGCGGGACTTCCTACGAGCAGTACTTC. The variable domain in full, with the rest retrieved from reference TRBV7-3 and TRBJ2-7, is GAGVSQTPSNKVTEKGKYVELRCDPISGHTALYWYRQSLGQGPEFLIYFQGTGAADDSGLPNDRFFAVRPEGSVSTLKIQRTERGDSAVYLCASSLRASGTSYEQYFGPGTRLTVT.

This clonotype appeared many times. The chain joins TRBV11-2 to TRBJ2-3; 9 bases fit TRBD1. Trimming at V came to 2 bases and at J to 1 base, leaving 4 bases not matched to a gene. This CDR3 spans 16 amino acids. CDR1 is SGHAT and CDR2 is FQNNGV in the germline V gene. The CDR3 here is CASSLRGTGRTDTQYF. The CDR3 DNA sequence: TGTGCCAGCAGCTTAAGGGGGACAGGGCGCACAGATACGCAGTATTTT.